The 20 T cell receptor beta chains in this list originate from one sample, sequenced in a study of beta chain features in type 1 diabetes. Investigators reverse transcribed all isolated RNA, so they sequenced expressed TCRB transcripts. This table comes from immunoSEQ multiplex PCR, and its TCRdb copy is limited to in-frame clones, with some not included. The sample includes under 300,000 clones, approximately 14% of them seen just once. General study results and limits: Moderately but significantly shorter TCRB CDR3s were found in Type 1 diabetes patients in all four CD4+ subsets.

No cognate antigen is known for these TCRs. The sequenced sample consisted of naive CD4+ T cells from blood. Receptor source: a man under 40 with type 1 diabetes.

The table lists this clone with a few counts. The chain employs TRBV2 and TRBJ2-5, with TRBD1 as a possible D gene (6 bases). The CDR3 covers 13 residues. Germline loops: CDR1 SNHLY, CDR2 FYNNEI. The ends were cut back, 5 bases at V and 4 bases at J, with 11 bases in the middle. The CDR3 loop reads CASSTQGRETQYF. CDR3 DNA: TGTGCCAGCAGTACCCAGGGGCGAGAGACCCAGTACTTC.

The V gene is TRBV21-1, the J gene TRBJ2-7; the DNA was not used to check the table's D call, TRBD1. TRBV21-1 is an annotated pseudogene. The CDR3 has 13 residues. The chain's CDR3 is CASIGGQGYEQYF. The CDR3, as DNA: TGTGCCAGCATCGGGGGACAGGGCTACGAGCAGTACTTC.

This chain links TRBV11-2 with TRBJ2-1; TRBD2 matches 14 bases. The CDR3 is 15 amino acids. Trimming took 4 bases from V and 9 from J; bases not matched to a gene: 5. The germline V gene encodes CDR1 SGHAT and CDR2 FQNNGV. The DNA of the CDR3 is TGTGCCAGCAGCTCGACTAGCGGGGGGGCCTCTGAGCAGTTCTTC. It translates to CASSSTSGGASEQFF.

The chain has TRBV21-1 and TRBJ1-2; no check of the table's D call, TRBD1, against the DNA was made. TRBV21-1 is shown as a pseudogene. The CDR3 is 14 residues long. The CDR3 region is CASSFRGNNYGYTF. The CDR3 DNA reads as TGTGCCAGCAGCTTCAGGGGCAATAACTATGGCTACACCTTC.

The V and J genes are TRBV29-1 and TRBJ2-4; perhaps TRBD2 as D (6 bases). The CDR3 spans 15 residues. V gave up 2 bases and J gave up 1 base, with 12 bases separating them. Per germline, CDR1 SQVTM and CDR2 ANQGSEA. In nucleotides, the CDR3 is TGCAGCGTTGAAAAAGGAGGGACGGCCAAAAACATTCAGTACTTC. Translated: CSVEKGGTAKNIQYF.

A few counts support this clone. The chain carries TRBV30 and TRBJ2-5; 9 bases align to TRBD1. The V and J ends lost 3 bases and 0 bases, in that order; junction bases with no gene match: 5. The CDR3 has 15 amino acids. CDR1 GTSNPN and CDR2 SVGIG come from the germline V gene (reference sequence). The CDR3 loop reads CAWRPGQGYQETQYF. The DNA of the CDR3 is TGTGCCTGGAGGCCGGGACAGGGATACCAAGAGACCCAGTACTTC.

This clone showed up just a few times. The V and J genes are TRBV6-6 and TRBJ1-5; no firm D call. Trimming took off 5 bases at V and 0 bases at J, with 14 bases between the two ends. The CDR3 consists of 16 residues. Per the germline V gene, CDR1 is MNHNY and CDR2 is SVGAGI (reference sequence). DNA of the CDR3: TGTGCCAGCAGTAGGAAACATCAGGATAGCAATCAGCCCCAGCATTTT. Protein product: CASSRKHQDSNQPQHF.

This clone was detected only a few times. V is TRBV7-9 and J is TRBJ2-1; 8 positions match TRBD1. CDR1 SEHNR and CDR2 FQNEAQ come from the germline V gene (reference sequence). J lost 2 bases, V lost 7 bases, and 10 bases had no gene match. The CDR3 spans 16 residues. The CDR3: CASNPSPTGAYNEQFF. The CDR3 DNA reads TGTGCCAGCAACCCGTCCCCGACAGGGGCCTACAATGAGCAGTTCTTC.

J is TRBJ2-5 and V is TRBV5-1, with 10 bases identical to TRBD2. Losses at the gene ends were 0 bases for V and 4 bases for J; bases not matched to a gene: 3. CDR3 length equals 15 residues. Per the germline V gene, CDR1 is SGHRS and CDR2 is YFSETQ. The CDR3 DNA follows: TGCGCCAGCAGCTTGGGACTAGCGGGCCCAGAGACCCAGTACTTC. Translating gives CASSLGLAGPETQYF.

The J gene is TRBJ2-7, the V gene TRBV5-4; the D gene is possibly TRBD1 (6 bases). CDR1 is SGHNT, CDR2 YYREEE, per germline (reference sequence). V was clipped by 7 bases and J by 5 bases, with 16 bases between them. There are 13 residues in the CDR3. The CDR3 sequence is CASSRQEENEQYF. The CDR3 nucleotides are TGTGCCAGCTCGAGACAGGAGGAAAACGAGCAGTACTTC.

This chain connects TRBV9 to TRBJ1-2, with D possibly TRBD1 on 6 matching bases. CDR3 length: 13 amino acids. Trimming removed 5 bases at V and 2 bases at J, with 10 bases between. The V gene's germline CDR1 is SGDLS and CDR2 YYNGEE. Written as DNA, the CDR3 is TGTGCCAGCAGTAAAGGACAGAACTATGGCTACACCTTC. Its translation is CASSKGQNYGYTF.

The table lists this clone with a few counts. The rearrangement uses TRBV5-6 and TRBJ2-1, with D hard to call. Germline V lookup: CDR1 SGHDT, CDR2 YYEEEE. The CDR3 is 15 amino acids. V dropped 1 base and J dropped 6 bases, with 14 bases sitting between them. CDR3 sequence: CASSLSRIEANEQFF. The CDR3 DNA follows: TGTGCCAGCAGCTTGAGTAGAATAGAGGCCAATGAGCAGTTCTTC.

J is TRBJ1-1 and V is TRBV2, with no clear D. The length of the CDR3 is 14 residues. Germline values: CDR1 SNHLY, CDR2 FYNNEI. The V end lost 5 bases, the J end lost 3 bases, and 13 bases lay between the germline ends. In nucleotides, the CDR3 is TGTGCCAGCAGTAGGCCCCCGGAGGACACTGAAGCTTTCTTT. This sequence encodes CASSRPPEDTEAFF.

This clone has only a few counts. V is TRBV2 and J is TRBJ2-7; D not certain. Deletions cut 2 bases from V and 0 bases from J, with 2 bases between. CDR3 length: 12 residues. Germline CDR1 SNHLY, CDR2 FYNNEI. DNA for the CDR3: TGTGCCAGCAGTGAACTCTCCTACGAGCAGTACTTC. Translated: CASSELSYEQYF.

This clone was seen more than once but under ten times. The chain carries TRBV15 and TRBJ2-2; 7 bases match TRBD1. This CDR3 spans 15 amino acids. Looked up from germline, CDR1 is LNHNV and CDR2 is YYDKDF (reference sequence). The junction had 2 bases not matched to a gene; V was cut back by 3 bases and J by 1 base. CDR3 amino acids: CATSRDRMNTGELFF. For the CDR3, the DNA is TGTGCCACCAGCAGGGACAGGATGAACACCGGGGAGCTGTTTTTT.

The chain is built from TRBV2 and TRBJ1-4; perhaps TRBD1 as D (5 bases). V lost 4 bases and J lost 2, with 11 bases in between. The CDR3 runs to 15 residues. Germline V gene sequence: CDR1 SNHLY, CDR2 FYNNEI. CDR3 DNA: TGTGCCAGCAGTGGGCAGGGCCTTACTAATGAAAAACTGTTTTTT. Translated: CASSGQGLTNEKLFF.

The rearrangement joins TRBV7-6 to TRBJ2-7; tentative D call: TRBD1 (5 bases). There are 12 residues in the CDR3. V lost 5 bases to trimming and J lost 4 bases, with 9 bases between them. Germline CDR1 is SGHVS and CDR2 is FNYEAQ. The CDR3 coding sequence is TGTGCCAGCAGCCCAGCAGGGTACGAGCAGTACTTC. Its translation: CASSPAGYEQYF.

The DNA of the CDR3 is TGTGCCAGCCTTTGGGGGGAGTCTTACAATGAGCAGTTCTTC. This translates into CASLWGESYNEQFF. This chain connects TRBV6-1 to TRBJ2-1; possibly TRBD2 for D (6 bases). Trimming pared 8 bases from V and 4 bases from J, leaving 15 bases between. This CDR3 has 14 residues. Germline V lookup: CDR1 MNHNS, CDR2 SASEGT.

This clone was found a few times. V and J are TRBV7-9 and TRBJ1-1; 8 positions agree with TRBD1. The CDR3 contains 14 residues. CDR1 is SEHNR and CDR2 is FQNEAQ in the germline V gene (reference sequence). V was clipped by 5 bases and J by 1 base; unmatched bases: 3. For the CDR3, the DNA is TGTGCCAGCAGCATACAGGGGGGGAACACTGAAGCTTTCTTT. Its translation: CASSIQGGNTEAFF.

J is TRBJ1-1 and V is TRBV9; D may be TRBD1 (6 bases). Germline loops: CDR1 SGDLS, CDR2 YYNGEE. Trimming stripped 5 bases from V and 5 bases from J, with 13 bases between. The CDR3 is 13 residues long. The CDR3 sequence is CASSEGGGTEAFF. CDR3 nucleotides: TGTGCCAGCAGTGAGGGGGGAGGGACTGAAGCTTTCTTT.